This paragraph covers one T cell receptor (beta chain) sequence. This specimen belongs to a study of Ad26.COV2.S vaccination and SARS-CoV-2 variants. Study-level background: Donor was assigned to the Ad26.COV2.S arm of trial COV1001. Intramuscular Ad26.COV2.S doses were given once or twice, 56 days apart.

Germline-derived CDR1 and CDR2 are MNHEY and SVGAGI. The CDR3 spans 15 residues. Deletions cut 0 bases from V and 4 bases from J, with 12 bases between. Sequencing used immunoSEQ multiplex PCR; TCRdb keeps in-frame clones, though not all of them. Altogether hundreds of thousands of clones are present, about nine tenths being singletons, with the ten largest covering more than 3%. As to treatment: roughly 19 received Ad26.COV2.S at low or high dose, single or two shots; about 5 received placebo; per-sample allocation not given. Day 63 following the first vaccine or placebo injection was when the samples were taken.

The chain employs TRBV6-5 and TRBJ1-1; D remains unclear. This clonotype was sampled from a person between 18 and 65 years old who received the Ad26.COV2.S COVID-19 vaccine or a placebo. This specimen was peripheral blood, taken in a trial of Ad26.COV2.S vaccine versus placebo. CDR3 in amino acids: CASSYSASRATEAFF. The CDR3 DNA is TGTGCCAGCAGTTACTCGGCCTCCCGGGCCACTGAAGCTTTCTTT.